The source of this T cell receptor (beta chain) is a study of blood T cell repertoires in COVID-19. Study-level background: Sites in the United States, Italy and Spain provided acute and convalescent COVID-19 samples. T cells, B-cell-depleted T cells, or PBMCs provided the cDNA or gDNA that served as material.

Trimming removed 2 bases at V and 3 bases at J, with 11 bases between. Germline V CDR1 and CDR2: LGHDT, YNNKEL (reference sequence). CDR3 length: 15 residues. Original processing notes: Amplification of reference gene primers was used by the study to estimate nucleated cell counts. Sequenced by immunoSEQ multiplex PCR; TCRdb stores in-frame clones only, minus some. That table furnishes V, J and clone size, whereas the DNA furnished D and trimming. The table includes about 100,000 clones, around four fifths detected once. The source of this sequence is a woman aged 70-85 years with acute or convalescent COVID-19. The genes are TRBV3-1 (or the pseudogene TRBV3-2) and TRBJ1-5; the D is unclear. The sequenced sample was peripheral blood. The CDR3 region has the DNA TGTGCCAGCAGCCAATCTGCGGCCCTCAATCAGCCCCAGCATTTT. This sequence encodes CASSQSAALNQPQHF.